The 15 T cell receptor beta chains given below trace back to one sample, sequenced in a study of OX40 agonist ivuxolimab in advanced cancers. Clones were read by immunoSEQ multiplex PCR, and TCRdb kept only the in-frame ones, dropping some. This repertoire shows 20,000 or so clones, approximately 87% found once; its top ten account for approximately 29%. Sequencing was performed on CD4+ or CD8+ T cells sorted from blood, taken in a trial of the OX40 agonist ivuxolimab. The receptors come from an adult with an advanced solid tumor such as melanoma, head and neck, liver or kidney cancer.

This clone was seen a handful of times. The J gene is TRBJ1-5, the V gene TRBV27; unclear D gene. The germline CDR1 and CDR2 sequences are MNHEY and SMNVEV (reference sequence). Trimming left V 6 bases short and J 1 base short, with 10 bases between. This CDR3 is 14 amino acids long. CDR3 sequence: CASSTSISNQPQHF. Here the CDR3 DNA reads TGTGCCAGCAGCACCAGTATCAGCAATCAGCCCCAGCATTTT.

This sequence joins TRBV11-2 and TRBJ2-6; no reliable D call. Germline CDR1 SGHAT, CDR2 FQNNGV. Between the trimmed V and J ends, which lost 0 bases and 2 bases, there was a span of 8 bases. The CDR3 has 16 residues. CDR3 sequence: CASSLDGNPGANVLTF. CDR3 sequence (DNA): TGTGCCAGCAGCTTAGATGGAAATCCTGGGGCCAACGTCCTGACTTTC.

CDR3 sequence reads: CASSYSGSPNTEAFF. For the CDR3, the DNA is TGTGCCAGCAGTTACTCTGGATCCCCGAACACTGAAGCTTTCTTT. V gene TRBV6-5 combines with J gene TRBJ1-1; D remains ambiguous. This CDR3 is built from 15 residues. The ends were cut back, 0 bases at V and 1 base at J, with 9 bases in the middle. Germline V gene data show CDR1 as MNHEY and CDR2 as SVGAGI.

V gene TRBV19 combines with J gene TRBJ2-1, with 7 positions matching TRBD2. The CDR3 has 17 amino acids. The germline CDR1 and CDR2 sequences are LNHDA and SQIVND (reference sequence). V lost 5 bases to trimming and J lost 0 bases; unmatched junction nucleotides: 10. In nucleotides, the CDR3 is TGTGCCAGTAGTCACTCAAGCGGGACCGACTCCTACAATGAGCAGTTCTTC. This codes for CASSHSSGTDSYNEQFF.

This clone was seen more than once but under ten times. The rearrangement links TRBV19 to TRBJ2-7, with D perhaps TRBD2 (7 bases). CDR3 length equals 18 residues. Germline V CDR1 and CDR2: LNHDA, SQIVND (reference sequence). V was shortened by 7 bases and J by 1 base, with 26 bases between the two germline ends. DNA of the CDR3: TGTGCCAGTACTTCAACGGAGGGGGGGGAGCAGTTATCCTACGAGCAGTACTTC. Translation gives CASTSTEGGEQLSYEQYF. Supplemented by reference TRBV19 and TRBJ2-7, the full variable domain reads DGGITQSPKYLFRKEGQNVTLSCEQNLNHDAMYWYRQDPGQGLRLIYYSQIVNDFQKGDIAEGYSVSREKKESFPLTVTSAQKNPTAFYLCASTSTEGGEQLSYEQYFGPGTRLTVT.

This clone has just one count. V usage is TRBV7-9 and J usage is TRBJ2-7; TRBD1 might be the D (6 bases). V was clipped by 5 bases and J by 11 bases, with 22 bases between them. Germline V gene lookup returns CDR1 SEHNR and CDR2 FQNEAQ (reference sequence). The CDR3 has 14 amino acids. The CDR3 spells CASSTNTGLPGEYF. The CDR3 bases are TGTGCCAGCAGCACGAATACAGGGCTACCTGGGGAGTACTTC.

J is TRBJ2-3 and V is TRBV11-3, with 7 bases lining up with TRBD2. With V trimmed by 4 bases and J by 2 bases, 6 bases remained unmatched. The V gene's germline CDR1 is SGHNT and CDR2 YENEEA. The CDR3 consists of 15 residues. Written as DNA, the CDR3 is TGTGCCAGCAGCTCCCGGCTAGCGGACACAGATACGCAGTATTTT. It is translated as CASSSRLADTDTQYF.

The chain joins TRBV6-6 to TRBJ1-2; possible D gene TRBD1, 5 bases. There are 13 residues in the CDR3. The germline V gene has CDR1 MNHNY and CDR2 SVGAGI (reference sequence). With 7 bases removed from V and 0 bases from J, the gap between germline ends came to 9 bases. Here the CDR3 reads CASKEGTNYGYTF. The CDR3 DNA follows: TGTGCCAGCAAGGAGGGGACTAACTATGGCTACACCTTC.

The J gene is TRBJ1-1, the V gene TRBV4-3, with D uncertain. Germline V gene sequence: CDR1 LGHNA, CDR2 YSLEER. Between the trimmed V and J ends, which lost 0 bases and 0 bases, there was a span of 8 bases. The CDR3 is 15 residues long. As DNA, the CDR3 is TGCGCCAGCAGCCAAGAAAGAGTACTGAACACTGAAGCTTTCTTT. It encodes CASSQERVLNTEAFF.

The V call is TRBV7-6, the J call TRBJ2-3; D gene uncertain. Germline V gene data show CDR1 as SGHVS and CDR2 as FNYEAQ. This CDR3 is built from 14 residues. V lost 1 base, J lost 0 bases, and 5 bases lay in between. The CDR3 spells CASSLGFSTDTQYF. CDR3 DNA: TGTGCCAGCAGCTTAGGCTTCAGCACAGATACGCAGTATTTT.

The chain joins TRBV29-1 to TRBJ2-2; 8 nucleotides line up with TRBD2. The V segment lost 3 bases and the J segment 9 bases; nucleotides outside the gene matches: 6. Looked up from germline, CDR1 is SQVTM and CDR2 is ANQGSEA. This CDR3 is built from 13 residues. The CDR3 loop reads CSVEVRGARELFF. In DNA, the CDR3 is TGCAGCGTTGAGGTGCGGGGGGCCAGGGAGCTGTTTTTT.

The chain joins TRBV9 to TRBJ1-1, with TRBD1 as a possible D gene (6 bases). This CDR3 region has 15 residues. Trimming removed 0 bases at V and 3 bases at J, with 12 bases between. Germline CDR1 reads SGDLS; CDR2 reads YYNGEE. The CDR3 DNA is TGTGCCAGCAGCGTAGAAGGCAGGGGAGACACTGAAGCTTTCTTT. It yields the protein CASSVEGRGDTEAFF.

The chain couples TRBV19 to TRBJ1-1; TRBD1 matches 9 bases. Germline V CDR1 and CDR2: LNHDA, SQIVND (reference sequence). V trimming: 3 bases; J trimming: 4 bases; junction bases outside the gene matches: 6. The CDR3 has 15 amino acids. The CDR3 DNA sequence: TGTGCCAGTAGTATGTCTCAGACAGGGGGCACTGAAGCTTTCTTT. Translating gives CASSMSQTGGTEAFF.

J is TRBJ2-7 and V is TRBV4-2; D remains unclear. The CDR3 loop spans 12 amino acids. In germline, CDR1 is LGHNA, CDR2 YNFKEQ. V was trimmed by 0 bases and J by 4 bases, leaving 4 bases between them. CDR3 residues: CASSQEGYEQYF. The DNA of the CDR3 is TGTGCCAGCAGCCAAGAGGGGTACGAGCAGTACTTC.

The chain has TRBV7-9 and TRBJ2-3; 10 bases fit TRBD2. V was pared by 4 bases and J by 5 bases, with 9 bases of the junction left unmatched. CDR3 size: 16 residues. CDR1 SEHNR and CDR2 FQNEAQ come from the germline V gene (reference sequence). CDR3 DNA sequence: TGTGCCAGCAGCTCTCCCCTAGCGGGAGCCGTAGATACGCAGTATTTT. This codes for CASSSPLAGAVDTQYF.